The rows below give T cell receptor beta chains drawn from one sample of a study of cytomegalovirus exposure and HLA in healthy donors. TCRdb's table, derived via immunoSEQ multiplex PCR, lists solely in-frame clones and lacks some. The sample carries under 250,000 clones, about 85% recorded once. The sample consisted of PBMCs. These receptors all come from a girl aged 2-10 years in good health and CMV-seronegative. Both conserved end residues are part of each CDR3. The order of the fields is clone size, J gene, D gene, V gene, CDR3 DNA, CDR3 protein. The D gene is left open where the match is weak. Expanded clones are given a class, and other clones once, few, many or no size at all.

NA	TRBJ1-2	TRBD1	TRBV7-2	TGTGCCAGCAGCTTGGACAGGGTGTATGGCTACACCTTC	CASSLDRVYGYTF
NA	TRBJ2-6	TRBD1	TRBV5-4	TGTGCCAGCAGCTTCGACAGGGGGCGGTTCGGTACGTTC	CASSFDRGRFGTF
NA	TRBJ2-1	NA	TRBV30	TGTGCCTGGACCCAGTCTAGCGTCTCCTCCTACAATGAGCAGTTCTTC	CAWTQSSVSSYNEQFF
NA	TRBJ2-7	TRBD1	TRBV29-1	TGCAGCGCCTTACAGGGGGGAGCCTACGAGCAGTACTTC	CSALQGGAYEQYF
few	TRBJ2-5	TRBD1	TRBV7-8	TGTGCCAGCAGCCTCCGGGACAGGGGGCACGGGACCCAGTACTTC	CASSLRDRGHGTQYF
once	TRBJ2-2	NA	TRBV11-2	TGTGCCAGCAGACAGGGTAACACCGGGGAGCTGTTTTTT	CASRQGNTGELFF
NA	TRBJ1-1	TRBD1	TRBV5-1	TGCGCCAGCTGTGGAGGGACAGTGAACACTGAAGCTTTCTTT	CASCGGTVNTEAFF
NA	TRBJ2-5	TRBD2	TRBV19	TGTGCCAGTAGTATTCGTCTAGCGGGGTCCCAAGAGACCCAGTACTTC	CASSIRLAGSQETQYF
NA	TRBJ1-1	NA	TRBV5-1	TGCGCCAGCAGCTTGCGCGGGATCGGGACTGAAGCTTTCTTT	CASSLRGIGTEAFF
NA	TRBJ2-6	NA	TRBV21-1	TGTGCCAGCAGCACTTCTGACAGTGGGACTCACTTGGTGCTCTCTGGGGCCAACGTCCTGACTTTC	CASSTSDSGTHLVLSGANVLTF
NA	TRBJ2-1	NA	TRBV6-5	TGTGCCAGCAGTTACCGGAGGAGTGGCAATGAGCAGTTCTTC	CASSYRRSGNEQFF
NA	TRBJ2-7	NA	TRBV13	TGTGCCAGCAGCTCCTCCGATGAGGGCAACTACGAGCAGTACTTC	CASSSSDEGNYEQYF
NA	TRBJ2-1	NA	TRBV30	TGTGCCTGGAGTGAGGGGGACGAGCAGTTCTTC	CAWSEGDEQFF
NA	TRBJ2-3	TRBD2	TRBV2	TGTGCCAGCAGGGTAGCGGGAGGGTCAGATACGCAGTATTTT	CASRVAGGSDTQYF
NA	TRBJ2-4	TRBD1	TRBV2	TGTGCCAGCAGCGACAGGGGAAAAAACATTCAGTACTTC	CASSDRGKNIQYF
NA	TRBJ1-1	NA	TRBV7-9	TGTGCCAGCAGCTCCACCGACAGCGCCCTCGTAGCTTTCTTT	CASSSTDSALVAFF
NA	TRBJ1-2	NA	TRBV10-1	TGCGCCAGCAGTGAGTCTTGTCAAGCCTGGTGGGGGGAACGGGGGTCCTCAGGGTTC	CASSESCQAWWGERGSSGF
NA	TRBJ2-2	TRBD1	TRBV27	TGTGCCAGCAGACGGACAGGGGAGACCGGGGAGCTGTTTTTT	CASRRTGETGELFF
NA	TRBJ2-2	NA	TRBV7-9	TGTGCCAGCAGCTTACAGTCCGGGGAGCTGTTTTTT	CASSLQSGELFF
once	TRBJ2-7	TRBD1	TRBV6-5	TGTGCCAGCAGTTACTCGTGGACAGGGGGGGCCTACGAGCAGTACTTC	CASSYSWTGGAYEQYF
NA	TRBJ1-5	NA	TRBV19	TGTGCCGGTAGCTCGCAGGGGCAGCCCCAGCATTTT	CAGSSQGQPQHF
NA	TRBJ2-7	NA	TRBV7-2	TGTGCCAGCAGCGGAGCCTACGAGCAGTACTTC	CASSGAYEQYF
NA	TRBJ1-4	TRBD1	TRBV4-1	TGCGCCAGCAGCCTAAGACAGGGCGAAACTAATGAAAAACTGTTTTTT	CASSLRQGETNEKLFF
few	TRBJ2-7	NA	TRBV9	TGTGCCAGCAGCCCAGAGCCCACAGGCTACGAGCAGTACTTC	CASSPEPTGYEQYF
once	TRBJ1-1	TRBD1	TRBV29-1	TGCAGCGTTCTCAGGTTCGGACAGGCAAATGCTGAAACTTTCTTT	CSVLRFGQANAETFF
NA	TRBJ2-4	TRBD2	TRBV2	TGTGCCAGCCAAGTGGGACTAGCGTCAGCCAAAAACATTCAGTACTTC	CASQVGLASAKNIQYF
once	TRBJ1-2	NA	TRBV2	TGTGCCAGCAACGGCAGGGCAGTCTATGGCTACACCTTC	CASNGRAVYGYTF
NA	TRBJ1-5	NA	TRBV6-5	TGTGCCAGCAAAACAGGGAACAATCAGCCCCAGCATTTT	CASKTGNNQPQHF
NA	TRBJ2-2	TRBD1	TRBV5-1	TGCGCCAGCAGCTTGACTACAGGGGACACCGGGGAGCTGTTTTTT	CASSLTTGDTGELFF
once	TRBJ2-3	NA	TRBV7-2	TGTGCCAGCAGCTTACCTCCGGGCACAGATACGCAGTATTTT	CASSLPPGTDTQYF
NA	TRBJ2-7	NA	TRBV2	TGTGCCAGCAGTTCTGAGGGTACCTACGAGCAGTACTTC	CASSSEGTYEQYF
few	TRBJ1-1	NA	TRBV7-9	TGTTCCAGCAGCTTATCCATTTCTGAAGCTTTCTTT	CSSSLSISEAFF
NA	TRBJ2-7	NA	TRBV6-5	TGTGCCAGCAGGGACCGGGACAAGAGCTACGAGCAGTACTTC	CASRDRDKSYEQYF
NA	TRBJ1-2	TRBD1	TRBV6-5	TGTGCCAGCAGTTACTCCGGGACAGGGGCCTATGGCTACACCTTC	CASSYSGTGAYGYTF
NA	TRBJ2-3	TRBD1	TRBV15	TGTGCCACCACCAACCAGGGGGAAGAACTGCTAGATACGCAGTATTTT	CATTNQGEELLDTQYF
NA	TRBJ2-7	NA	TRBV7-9	TGTTCCAGCAGCATTCCTCCTTACGAGCAGTACTTC	CSSSIPPYEQYF
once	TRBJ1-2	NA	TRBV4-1	TGCGCCAGCAGCCAAGTACCTTTCAGGGGCTTCAGCTATGGCTACACCTTC	CASSQVPFRGFSYGYTF
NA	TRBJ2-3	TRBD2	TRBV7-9	TGTGCCAGCAGCTTAGCGATAAGCGGGAGTTGGGATACGCAGTATTTT	CASSLAISGSWDTQYF
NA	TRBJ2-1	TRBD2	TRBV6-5	TGTGCCAGCAGTAGCGGGAGGGCCGTAAGGACGGAGCAGTTCTTC	CASSSGRAVRTEQFF
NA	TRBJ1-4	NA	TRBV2	TGTGCCACAGGGAAACTCCTTCAGAATGAAAAACTGTTTTTT	CATGKLLQNEKLFF
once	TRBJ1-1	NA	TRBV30	TGTGCCTGGCAAGCAGGCAGGGAAGCTTTCTTT	CAWQAGREAFF
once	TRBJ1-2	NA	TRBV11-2	TGTGCCAGCAGGAATACATCAACTAACTATGGCTACACCTTC	CASRNTSTNYGYTF
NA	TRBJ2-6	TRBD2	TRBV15	TGTGCCACCAGTAATGGACTCCGGGACTACGTCTCTGGGGCCAACGTCCTGACTTTC	CATSNGLRDYVSGANVLTF
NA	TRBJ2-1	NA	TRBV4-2	TGTGCCAGCAGCCTCGCCGCCGGGACTGGTTACAATGAGCAGTTCTTC	CASSLAAGTGYNEQFF
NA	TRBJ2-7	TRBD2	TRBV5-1	TGCGCCAGCAGACTAGCGGGGCCCTACGAGCAGTACTTC	CASRLAGPYEQYF
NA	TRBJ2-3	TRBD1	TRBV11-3	TGTGCCAGCAGCTCATCGACAGGGCGGACAGATACGCAGTATTTT	CASSSSTGRTDTQYF
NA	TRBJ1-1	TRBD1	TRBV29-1	TGCAGCGTTGATTTAAACAGGGGGGACACTGAAGCTTTCTTT	CSVDLNRGDTEAFF
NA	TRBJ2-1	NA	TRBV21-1	TGTGCCAGCAGCAAAGCCCCCCCTCGACTAGCGGGCTCCCTTTACAATGAGCAGTTCTTC	CASSKAPPRLAGSLYNEQFF
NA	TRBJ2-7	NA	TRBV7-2	TGTGCCAGCAGGGAGTCTAGCCGCTACGAGCAGTACTTC	CASRESSRYEQYF
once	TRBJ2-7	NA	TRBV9	TGTGCCAGCAGCGTAGTACCGAGCTCCTACGAGCAGTACTTC	CASSVVPSSYEQYF
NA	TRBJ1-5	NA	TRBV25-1	TGTGCCAGCAGTGAATCTGGGGGGGTTGGGAGGCAGCCCCAGCATTTT	CASSESGGVGRQPQHF
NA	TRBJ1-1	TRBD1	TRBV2	TGTGCCAGCAGGGGGACAGTCCTGAACACTGAAGCTTTCTTT	CASRGTVLNTEAFF
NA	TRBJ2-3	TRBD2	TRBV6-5	TGTGCCAGCAGTTACGGGGGGGAGGCAGATACGCAGTATTTT	CASSYGGEADTQYF
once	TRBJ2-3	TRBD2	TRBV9	TGTGCCAGCAGCCCGGGACTAGCGGGTCTCACAGATACGCAGTATTTT	CASSPGLAGLTDTQYF
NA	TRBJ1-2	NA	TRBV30	TGTGCCTGGAGTGTACGTGGAGCTAGGTATGGCTACACCTTC	CAWSVRGARYGYTF
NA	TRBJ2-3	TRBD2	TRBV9	TGTGCCAGCAGCGTAGGCTCAGCGGGGGGCACAGATACGCAGTATTTT	CASSVGSAGGTDTQYF
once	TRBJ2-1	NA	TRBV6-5	TGTGCCAGCAGTGAGTGGGCGGGGCCGAATGAGCAGTTCTTC	CASSEWAGPNEQFF
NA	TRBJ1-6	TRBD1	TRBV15	TGTGCCACCAGCAGAGATAGAGGACAGGGAAATTCACCCCTCCACTTT	CATSRDRGQGNSPLHF
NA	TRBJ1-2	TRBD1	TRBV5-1	TGCGCCAGCAGGGCAAACAGGGGACCTAACTATGGCTACACCTTC	CASRANRGPNYGYTF